This T cell receptor (beta chain) was identified during a study of blood T cell repertoires in COVID-19. Looking at the study overall: COVID-19 samples, acute and convalescent, were from the United States, Italy and Spain.

This clone was detected only a few times. Using immunoSEQ multiplex PCR, the repertoire was profiled, and TCRdb retains in-frame clones only, with some absent. The sample lists around 380,000 clones; 70% to 90% were seen once. Germline V CDR1 and CDR2: LGHDT, YNNKEL (reference sequence). V was clipped by 3 bases and J by 1 base, with 12 bases between them. The CDR3 is 15 amino acids. The sequence was obtained from a man under 40 who had recovered from COVID-19. V gene TRBV3-1 (or the pseudogene TRBV3-2) combines with J gene TRBJ1-1; a possible D gene is TRBD1 (5 bases). The sample consisted of PBMCs or T cells enriched from blood (not recorded which). The CDR3 protein is CASSQGGGPNTEAFF. The CDR3 DNA follows: TGTGCCAGCAGCCAGGGGGGAGGCCCGAACACTGAAGCTTTCTTT.